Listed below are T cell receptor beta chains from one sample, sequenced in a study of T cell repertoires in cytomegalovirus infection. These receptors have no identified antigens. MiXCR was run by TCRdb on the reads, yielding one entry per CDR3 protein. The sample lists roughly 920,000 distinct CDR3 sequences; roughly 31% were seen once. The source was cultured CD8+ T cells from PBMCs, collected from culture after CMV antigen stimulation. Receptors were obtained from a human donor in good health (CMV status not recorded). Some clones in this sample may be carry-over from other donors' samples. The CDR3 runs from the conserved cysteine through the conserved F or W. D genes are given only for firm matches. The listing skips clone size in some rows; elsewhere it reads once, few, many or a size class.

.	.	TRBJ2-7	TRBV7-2	CVSSLDLYEQYF	TGTGTCAGCAGCCTTGACCTCTACGAGCAGTACTTC
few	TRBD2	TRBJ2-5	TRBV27	CASSPSGGAWETQYF	TGTGCCAGCAGTCCTAGCGGGGGGGCTTGGGAGACCCAGTACTTC
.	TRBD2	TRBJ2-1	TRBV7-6	CASSFGTSSEQFF	TGTGCCAGCAGCTTCGGGACTAGCAGTGAGCAGTTCTTC
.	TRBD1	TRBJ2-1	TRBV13	CASSLVLGQGEDEQFF	TGTGCCAGCAGCTTAGTACTCGGACAGGGAGAGGATGAGCAGTTCTTC
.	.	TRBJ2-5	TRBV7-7	CASSLVTSLQETQYF	TGTGCTAGCAGCTTAGTAACTAGCTTACAAGAGACCCAGTACTTC
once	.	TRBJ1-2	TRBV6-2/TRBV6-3	CASSFSSTNGYTF	TGTGCCAGCAGTTTTTCGTCGACAAATGGCTACACCTTC
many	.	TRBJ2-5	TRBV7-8	CASSLEQGGRETQYF	TGTGCCAGCAGCTTAGAGCAGGGGGGCCGGGAGACCCAGTACTTC
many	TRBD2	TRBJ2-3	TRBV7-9	CASSLAQGLDTDTQYF	TGTGCCAGCAGCTTAGCCCAGGGACTAGACACAGATACGCAGTATTTT
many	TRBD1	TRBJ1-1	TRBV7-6	CASSSGQGMNTEAFF	TGTGCCAGCAGCTCGGGACAGGGGATGAACACTGAAGCTTTCTTT
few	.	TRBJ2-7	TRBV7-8	CASMAGYEQYF	TGTGCCAGCATGGCTGGGTATGAGCAGTACTTC
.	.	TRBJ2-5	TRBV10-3	CAISEGMETQYF	TGTGCCATCAGTGAGGGGATGGAGACCCAGTACTTC
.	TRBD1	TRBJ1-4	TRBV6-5	CASRTLRDRGDEKLFF	TGTGCCAGCAGGACGCTCCGGGACAGGGGGGATGAAAAACTGTTTTTT
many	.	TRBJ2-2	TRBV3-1	CASSQGGYHTGELFF	TGTGCCAGCAGCCAAGGAGGCTACCACACCGGGGAGCTGTTTTTT
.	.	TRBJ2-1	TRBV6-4	CASSDPTGEQFF	TGTGCCAGCAGTGACCCCACAGGAGAGCAGTTCTTC
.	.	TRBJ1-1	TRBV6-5	CASSHRRVRGQNTEAFF	TGTGCCAGCAGCCACCGGAGGGTCAGGGGACAGAACACTGAAGCTTTCTTT
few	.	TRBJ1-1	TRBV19	CASSPRGLLNTEAFF	TGTGCCAGTAGTCCCAGGGGTTTACTGAACACTGAAGCTTTCTTT
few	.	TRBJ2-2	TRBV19	CASSIVRAGELFF	TGTGCCAGTAGTATAGTACGGGCCGGGGAGCTGTTTTTT
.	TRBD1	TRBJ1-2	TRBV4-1	CASSLDRADGYTF	TGCGCCAGCAGCCTGGACAGGGCGGACGGCTACACCTTC
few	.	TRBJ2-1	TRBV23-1	CASSQSKGYEQFF	TGCGCCAGCAGTCAATCGAAGGGCTATGAGCAGTTCTTC
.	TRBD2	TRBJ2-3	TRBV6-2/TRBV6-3	CASSYSGRGNTDTQYF	TGTGCCAGCAGTTACTCAGGGCGGGGGAACACAGATACGCAGTATTTT
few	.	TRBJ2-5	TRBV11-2	CASSLDLRQETQYF	TGTGCCAGCAGCTTAGATCTCAGGCAAGAGACCCAGTACTTC
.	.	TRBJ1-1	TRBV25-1	CASSDQSGSVDTEAFF	TGTGCCAGCAGTGATCAATCGGGCTCTGTGGACACTGAAGCTTTCTTT